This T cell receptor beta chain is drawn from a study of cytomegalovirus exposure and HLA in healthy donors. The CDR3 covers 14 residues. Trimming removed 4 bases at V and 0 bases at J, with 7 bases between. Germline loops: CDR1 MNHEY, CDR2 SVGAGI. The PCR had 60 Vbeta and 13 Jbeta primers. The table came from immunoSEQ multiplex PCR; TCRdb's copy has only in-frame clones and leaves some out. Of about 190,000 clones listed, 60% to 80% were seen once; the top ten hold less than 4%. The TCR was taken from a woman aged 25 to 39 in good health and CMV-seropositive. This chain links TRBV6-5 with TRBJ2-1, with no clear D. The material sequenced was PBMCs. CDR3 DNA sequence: TGTGCCAGCAGTTGGGCTCCCTCCTACAATGAGCAGTTCTTC. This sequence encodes CASSWAPSYNEQFF.